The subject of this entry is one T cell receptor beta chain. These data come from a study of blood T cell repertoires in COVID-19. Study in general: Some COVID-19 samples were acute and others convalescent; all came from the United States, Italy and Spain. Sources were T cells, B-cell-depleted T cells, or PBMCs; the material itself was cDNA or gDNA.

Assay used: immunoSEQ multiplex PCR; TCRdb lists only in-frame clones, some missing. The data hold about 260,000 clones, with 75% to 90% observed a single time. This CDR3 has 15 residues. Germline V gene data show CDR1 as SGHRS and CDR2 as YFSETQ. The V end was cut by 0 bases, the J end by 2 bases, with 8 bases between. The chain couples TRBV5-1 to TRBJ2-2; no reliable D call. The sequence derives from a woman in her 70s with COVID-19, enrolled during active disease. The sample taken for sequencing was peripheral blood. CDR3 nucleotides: TGCGCCAGCAGCTTGGTGACACGAAACACCGGGGAGCTGTTTTTT. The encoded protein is CASSLVTRNTGELFF.